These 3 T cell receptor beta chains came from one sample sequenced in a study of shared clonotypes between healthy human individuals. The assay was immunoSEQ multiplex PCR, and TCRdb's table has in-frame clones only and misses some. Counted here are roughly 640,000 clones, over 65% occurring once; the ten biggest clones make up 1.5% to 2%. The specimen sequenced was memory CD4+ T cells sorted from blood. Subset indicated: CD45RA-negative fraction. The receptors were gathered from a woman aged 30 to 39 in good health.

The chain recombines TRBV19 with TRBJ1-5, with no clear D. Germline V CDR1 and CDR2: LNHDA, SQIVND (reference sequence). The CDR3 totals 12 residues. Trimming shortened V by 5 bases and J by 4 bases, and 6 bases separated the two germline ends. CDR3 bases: TGTGCCAGTAGTCCTATTAATCAGCCCCAGCATTTT. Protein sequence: CASSPINQPQHF. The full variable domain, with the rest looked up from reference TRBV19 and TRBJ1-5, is DGGITQSPKYLFRKEGQNVTLSCEQNLNHDAMYWYRQDPGQGLRLIYYSQIVNDFQKGDIAEGYSVSREKKESFPLTVTSAQKNPTAFYLCASSPINQPQHFGDGTRLSIL.

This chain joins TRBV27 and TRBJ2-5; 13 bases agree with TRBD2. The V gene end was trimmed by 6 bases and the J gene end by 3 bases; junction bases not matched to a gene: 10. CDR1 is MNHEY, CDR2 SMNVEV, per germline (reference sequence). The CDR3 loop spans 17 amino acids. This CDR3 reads CASSPIWTSGREETQYF. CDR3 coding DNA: TGTGCCAGCAGCCCAATCTGGACTAGCGGGAGAGAAGAGACCCAGTACTTC.

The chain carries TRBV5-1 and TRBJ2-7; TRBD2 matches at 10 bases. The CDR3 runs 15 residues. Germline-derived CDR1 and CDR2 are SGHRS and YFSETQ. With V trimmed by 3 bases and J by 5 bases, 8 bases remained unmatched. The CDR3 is CASSSSSGSSNEQYF. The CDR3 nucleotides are TGCGCCAGCAGCTCATCTAGCGGGAGTTCCAACGAGCAGTACTTC.